What follows are 2 T cell receptor beta chains derived from one specimen sequenced in a study of shared clonotypes between healthy human individuals. TCRdb's table, derived via immunoSEQ multiplex PCR, lists solely in-frame clones and lacks some. The sample includes around 2,000,000 clones, 85% to 95% seen only once; the top ten take 0.1% to 0.15%. Sequencing was carried out using naive CD4+ T cells sorted from blood. Subset reported: CD45RA+ positively selected. The receptors here all came from a man aged 18 to 30 in good health.

This chain joins TRBV6-1 and TRBJ1-1, with a possible D match to TRBD1 (5 bases). Trimming pared 8 bases from V and 0 bases from J, leaving 16 bases between. The germline CDR1 and CDR2 sequences are MNHNS and SASEGT. The CDR3 loop spans 15 amino acids. CDR3: CASGGWQGLNTEAFF. The CDR3 bases are TGTGCCAGCGGGGGATGGCAGGGCCTGAACACTGAAGCTTTCTTT.

The rearrangement links TRBV9 to TRBJ2-2; D is undetermined. The CDR3 consists of 16 residues. V was shortened by 3 bases and J by 0 bases, with 12 bases between the two germline ends. Germline V gene sequence: CDR1 SGDLS, CDR2 YYNGEE. The CDR3 reads CASSARAPPNTGELFF. CDR3 sequence (DNA): TGTGCCAGCAGCGCGAGAGCCCCGCCGAACACCGGGGAGCTGTTTTTT.